This TCR beta chain was sequenced in a study of T cell repertoires in cytomegalovirus infection. Study details: Indications of both CMV infection and matching HLA type were provided by public TCR beta signatures.

The sample holds many counts of this clonotype. What it binds is unknown. Study-level findings and limits: In two of eight donors, the top clonotype was HLA-C-restricted CMV-specific.

TCRdb used MiXCR to reprocess the reads, holding one entry per CDR3 protein. The sample lists 400,000 to 550,000 distinct CDR3 sequences, over 9% seen once, with about a tenth in the top ten. Germline CDR1 and CDR2: SGHTA and FQGNSA. The CDR3 is 15 residues long. Trimming cost V 5 bases and J 1 base; bases outside gene matches: 7. This chain connects TRBV7-2 to TRBJ2-5; 7 bases match TRBD1. The source of this sequence is a human donor in good health (CMV status not recorded). Some clones in this sample may be carry-over from other donors' samples. Sequencing was performed on PBMCs. The CDR3, as DNA: TGTGCCAGCAGCCCTATGACAGGGCCCCAAGAGACCCAGTACTTC. It translates to CASSPMTGPQETQYF.